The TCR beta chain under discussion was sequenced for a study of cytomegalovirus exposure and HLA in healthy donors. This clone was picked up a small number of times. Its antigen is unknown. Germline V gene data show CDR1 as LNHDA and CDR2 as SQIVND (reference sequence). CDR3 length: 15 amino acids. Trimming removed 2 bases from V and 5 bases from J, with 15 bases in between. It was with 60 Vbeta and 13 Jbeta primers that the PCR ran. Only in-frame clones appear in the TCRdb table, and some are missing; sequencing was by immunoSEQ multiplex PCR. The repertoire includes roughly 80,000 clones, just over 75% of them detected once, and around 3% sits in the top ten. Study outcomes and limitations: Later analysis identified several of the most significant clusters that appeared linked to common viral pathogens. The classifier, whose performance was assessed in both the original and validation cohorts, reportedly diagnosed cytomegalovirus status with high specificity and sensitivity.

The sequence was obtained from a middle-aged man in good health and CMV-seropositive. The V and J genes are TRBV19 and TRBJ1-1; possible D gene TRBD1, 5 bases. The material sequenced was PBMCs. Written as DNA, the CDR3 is TGTGCCAGTAGTATACGGGGGGGGAGGGAGACTGAAGCTTTCTTT. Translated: CASSIRGGRETEAFF.